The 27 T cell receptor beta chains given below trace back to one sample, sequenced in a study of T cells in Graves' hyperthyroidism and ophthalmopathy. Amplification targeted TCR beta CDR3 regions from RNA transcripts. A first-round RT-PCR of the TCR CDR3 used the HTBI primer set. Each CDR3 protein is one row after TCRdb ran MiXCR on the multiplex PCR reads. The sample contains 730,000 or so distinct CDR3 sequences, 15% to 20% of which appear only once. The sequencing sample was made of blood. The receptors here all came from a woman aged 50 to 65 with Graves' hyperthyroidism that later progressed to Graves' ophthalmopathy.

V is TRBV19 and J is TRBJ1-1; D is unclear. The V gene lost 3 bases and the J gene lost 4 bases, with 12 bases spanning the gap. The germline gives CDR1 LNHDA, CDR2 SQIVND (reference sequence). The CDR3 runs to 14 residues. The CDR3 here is CASSIRGDPTEAFF. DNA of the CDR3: TGTGCCAGTAGTATCCGTGGGGATCCCACTGAAGCTTTCTTT.

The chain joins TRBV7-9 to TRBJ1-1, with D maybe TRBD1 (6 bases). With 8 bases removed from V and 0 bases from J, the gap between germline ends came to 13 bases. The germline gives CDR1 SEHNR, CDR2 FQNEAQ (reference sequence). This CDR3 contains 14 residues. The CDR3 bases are TGTGCCAGCGGCGGACAGACTTTGAACACTGAAGCTTTCTTT. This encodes CASGGQTLNTEAFF.

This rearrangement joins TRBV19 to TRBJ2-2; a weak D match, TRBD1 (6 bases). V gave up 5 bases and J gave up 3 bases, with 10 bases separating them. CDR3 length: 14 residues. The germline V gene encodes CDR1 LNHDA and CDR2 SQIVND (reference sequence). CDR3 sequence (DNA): TGTGCCAGTAGTCAGGGGTCCGACACCGGGGAGCTGTTTTTT. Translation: CASSQGSDTGELFF.

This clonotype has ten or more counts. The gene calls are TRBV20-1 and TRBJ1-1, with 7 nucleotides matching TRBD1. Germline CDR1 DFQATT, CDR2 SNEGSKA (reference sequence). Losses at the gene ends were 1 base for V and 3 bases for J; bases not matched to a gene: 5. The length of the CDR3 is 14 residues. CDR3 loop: CSARVPGGYTEAFF. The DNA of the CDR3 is TGCAGTGCTAGAGTCCCAGGGGGTTACACTGAAGCTTTCTTT.

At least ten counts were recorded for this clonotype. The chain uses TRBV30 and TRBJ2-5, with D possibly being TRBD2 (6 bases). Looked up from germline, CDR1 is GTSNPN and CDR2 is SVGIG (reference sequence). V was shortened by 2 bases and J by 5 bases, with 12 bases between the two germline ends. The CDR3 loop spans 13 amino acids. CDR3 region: CAWSSAGRETQYF. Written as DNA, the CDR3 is TGTGCCTGGAGTTCCGCGGGGCGGGAGACCCAGTACTTC. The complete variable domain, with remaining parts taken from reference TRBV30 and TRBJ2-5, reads SQTIHQWPATLVQPVGSPLSLECTVEGTSNPNLYWYRQAAGRGLQLLFYSVGIGQISSEVPQNLSASRPQDRQFILSSKKLLLSDSGFYLCAWSSAGRETQYFGPGTRLLVL.

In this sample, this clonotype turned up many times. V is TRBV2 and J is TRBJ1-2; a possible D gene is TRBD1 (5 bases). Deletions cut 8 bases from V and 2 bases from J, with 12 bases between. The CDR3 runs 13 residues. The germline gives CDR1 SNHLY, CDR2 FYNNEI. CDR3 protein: CASFRDGNYGYTF. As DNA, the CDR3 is TGTGCCAGCTTCCGGGACGGGAACTATGGCTACACCTTC.

The chain's CDR3 is CASSLDPGHFGNTIYF. CDR3 nucleotide sequence: TGTGCCAGCAGCTTAGATCCTGGACACTTCGGAAACACCATATATTTT. The chain combines TRBV11-2 with TRBJ1-3, with D perhaps TRBD1 (5 bases). V was clipped by 0 bases and J by 4 bases, with 13 bases between them. The CDR3 totals 16 residues. Germline loops: CDR1 SGHAT, CDR2 FQNNGV.

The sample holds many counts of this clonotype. CDR3 sequence (DNA): TGTGCCAGCAGGGGCGTTAATACGCAGTATTTT. The encoded protein is CASRGVNTQYF. The rearrangement uses TRBV12-3 or TRBV12-4 and TRBJ2-3; D uncertain. The CDR3 is 11 amino acids. The ends were cut back, 6 bases at V and 7 bases at J, with 8 bases in the middle.

CDR3 amino acids: CASTRLPDKGEKDEKLFF. The CDR3 nucleotides read TGTGCCAGCACCAGACTCCCCGACAAGGGGGAAAAGGATGAAAAACTGTTTTTT. This rearrangement joins TRBV11-3 to TRBJ1-4; TRBD1 is a possible D gene (6 bases). This CDR3 has 18 amino acids. V was trimmed by 7 bases and J by 6 bases, leaving 27 bases between them. Germline CDR1 reads SGHNT; CDR2 reads YENEEA.

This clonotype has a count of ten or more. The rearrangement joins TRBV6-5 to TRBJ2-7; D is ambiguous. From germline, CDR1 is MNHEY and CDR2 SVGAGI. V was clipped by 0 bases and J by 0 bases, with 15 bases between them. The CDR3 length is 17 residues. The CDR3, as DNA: TGTGCCAGCAGTTACTCTGAATGGGGTTCGGGCTCCTACGAGCAGTACTTC. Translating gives CASSYSEWGSGSYEQYF.

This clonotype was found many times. Here the CDR3 reads CASSRRDRGTAATGELFF. DNA of the CDR3: TGCGCCAGCAGCCGTCGGGACAGGGGGACGGCGGCGACCGGGGAGCTGTTTTTT. The genes are TRBV5-1 and TRBJ2-2, with 11 bases identical to TRBD1. V lost 4 bases and J lost 5; bases outside the gene matches: 13. Germline V gene data show CDR1 as SGHRS and CDR2 as YFSETQ. The CDR3 contains 18 residues.

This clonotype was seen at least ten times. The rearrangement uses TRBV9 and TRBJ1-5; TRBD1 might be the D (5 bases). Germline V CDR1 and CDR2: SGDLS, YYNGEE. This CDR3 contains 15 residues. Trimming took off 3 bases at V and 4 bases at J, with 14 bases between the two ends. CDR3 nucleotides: TGTGCCAGCAGCGGCGATGGGACGGGAAATCAGCCCCAGCATTTT. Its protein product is CASSGDGTGNQPQHF.

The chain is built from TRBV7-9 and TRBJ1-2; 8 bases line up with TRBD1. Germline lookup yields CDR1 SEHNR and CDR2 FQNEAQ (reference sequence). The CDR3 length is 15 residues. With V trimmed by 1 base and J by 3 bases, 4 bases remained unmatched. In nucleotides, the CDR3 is TGTGCCAGCAGCTTAGAAGAGGACAGGGACTATGGCTACACCTTC. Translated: CASSLEEDRDYGYTF. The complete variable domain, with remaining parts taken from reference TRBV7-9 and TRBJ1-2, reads DTGVSQNPRHKITKRGQNVTFRCDPISEHNRLYWYRQTLGQGPEFLTYFQNEAQLEKSRLLSDRFSAERPKGSFSTLEIQRTEQGDSAMYLCASSLEEDRDYGYTFGSGTRLTVV.

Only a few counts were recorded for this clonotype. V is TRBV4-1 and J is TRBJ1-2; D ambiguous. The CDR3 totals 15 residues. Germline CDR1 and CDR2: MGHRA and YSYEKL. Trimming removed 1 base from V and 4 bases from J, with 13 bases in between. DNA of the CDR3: TGCGCCAGCAGCCAAGGCGAGACCGGGGTCTATGGCTACACCTTC. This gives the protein CASSQGETGVYGYTF.

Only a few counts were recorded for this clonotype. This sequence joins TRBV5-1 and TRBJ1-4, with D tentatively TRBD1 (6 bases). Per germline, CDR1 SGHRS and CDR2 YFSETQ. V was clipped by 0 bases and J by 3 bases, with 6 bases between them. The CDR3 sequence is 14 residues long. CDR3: CASSLGQANEKLFF. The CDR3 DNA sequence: TGCGCCAGCAGCTTGGGACAGGCTAATGAAAAACTGTTTTTT.

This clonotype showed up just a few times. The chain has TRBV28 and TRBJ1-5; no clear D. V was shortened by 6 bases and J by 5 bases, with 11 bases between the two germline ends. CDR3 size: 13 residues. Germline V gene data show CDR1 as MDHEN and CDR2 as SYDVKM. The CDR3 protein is CASSWNGDQPQHF. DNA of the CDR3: TGTGCCAGCAGCTGGAACGGGGATCAGCCCCAGCATTTT.

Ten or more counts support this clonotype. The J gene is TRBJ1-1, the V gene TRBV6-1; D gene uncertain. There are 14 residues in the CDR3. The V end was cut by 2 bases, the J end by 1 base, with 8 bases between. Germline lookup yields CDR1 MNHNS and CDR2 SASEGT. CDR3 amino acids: CASSETLQNTEAFF. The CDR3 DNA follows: TGTGCCAGCAGTGAAACCCTCCAGAACACTGAAGCTTTCTTT.

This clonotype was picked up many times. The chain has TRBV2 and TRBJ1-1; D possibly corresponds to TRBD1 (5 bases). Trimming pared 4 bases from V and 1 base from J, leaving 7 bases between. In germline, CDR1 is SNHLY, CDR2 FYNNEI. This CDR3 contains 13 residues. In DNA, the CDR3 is TGTGCCAGCAGTGTTACAGGGAACACTGAAGCTTTCTTT. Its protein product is CASSVTGNTEAFF.

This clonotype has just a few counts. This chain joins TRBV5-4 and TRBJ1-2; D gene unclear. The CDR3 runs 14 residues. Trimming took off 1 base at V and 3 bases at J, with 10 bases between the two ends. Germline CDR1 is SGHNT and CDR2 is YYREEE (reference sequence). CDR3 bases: TGTGCCAGCAGCTTGTTCGCAGGCTACTATGGCTACACCTTC. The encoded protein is CASSLFAGYYGYTF.

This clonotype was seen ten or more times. In DNA, the CDR3 is TGTGCCAGCAGCCCCGGCGGGGGTACGCAGTATTTT. It is translated as CASSPGGGTQYF. The V call is TRBV11-2, the J call TRBJ2-3; 7 bases line up with TRBD2. V lost 5 bases to trimming and J lost 8 bases; unmatched junction nucleotides: 4. The CDR3 is made up of 12 amino acids. Germline CDR1 SGHAT, CDR2 FQNNGV.

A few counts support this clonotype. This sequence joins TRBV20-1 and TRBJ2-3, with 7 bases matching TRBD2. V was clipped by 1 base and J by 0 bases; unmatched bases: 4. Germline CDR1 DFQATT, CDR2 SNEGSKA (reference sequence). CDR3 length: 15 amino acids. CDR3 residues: CSARGLAASTDTQYF. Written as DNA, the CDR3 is TGCAGTGCTAGAGGGCTAGCGGCCAGCACAGATACGCAGTATTTT.

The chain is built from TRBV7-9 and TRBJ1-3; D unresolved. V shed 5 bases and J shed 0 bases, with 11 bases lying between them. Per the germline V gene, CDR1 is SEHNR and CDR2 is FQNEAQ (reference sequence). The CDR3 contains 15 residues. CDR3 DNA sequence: TGTGCCAGCAGCCCGGTCAGGAGCTCTGGAAACACCATATATTTT. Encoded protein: CASSPVRSSGNTIYF. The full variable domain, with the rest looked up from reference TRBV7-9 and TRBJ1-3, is DTGVSQNPRHKITKRGQNVTFRCDPISEHNRLYWYRQTLGQGPEFLTYFQNEAQLEKSRLLSDRFSAERPKGSFSTLEIQRTEQGDSAMYLCASSPVRSSGNTIYFGEGSWLTVV.

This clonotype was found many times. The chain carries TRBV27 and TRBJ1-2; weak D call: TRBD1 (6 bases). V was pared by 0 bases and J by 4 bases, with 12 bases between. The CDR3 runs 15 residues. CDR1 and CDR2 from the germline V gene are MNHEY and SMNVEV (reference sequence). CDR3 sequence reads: CASSLSGTSLYGYTF. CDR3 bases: TGTGCCAGCAGTTTATCAGGGACATCTCTCTATGGCTACACCTTC.

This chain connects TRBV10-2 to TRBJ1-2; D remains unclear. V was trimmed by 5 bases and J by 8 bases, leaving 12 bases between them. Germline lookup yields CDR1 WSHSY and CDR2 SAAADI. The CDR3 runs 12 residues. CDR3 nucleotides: TGCGCCAGCAGTCCGACATTTAAGGGCTACACCTTC. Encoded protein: CASSPTFKGYTF.

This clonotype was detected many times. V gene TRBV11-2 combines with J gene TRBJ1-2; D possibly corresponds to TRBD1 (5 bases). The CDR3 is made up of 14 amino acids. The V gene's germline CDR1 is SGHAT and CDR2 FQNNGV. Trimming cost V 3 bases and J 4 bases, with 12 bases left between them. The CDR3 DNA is TGTGCCAGCAGCTTCCAGTCGGGGGTCTATGGCTACACCTTC. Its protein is CASSFQSGVYGYTF.

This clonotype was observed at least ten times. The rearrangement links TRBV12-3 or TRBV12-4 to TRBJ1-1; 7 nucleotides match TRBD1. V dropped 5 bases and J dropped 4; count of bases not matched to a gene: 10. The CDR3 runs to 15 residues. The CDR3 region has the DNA TGTGCCAGCAGTGAAACAGGGGTGGGGGCCACTGAAGCTTTCTTT. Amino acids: CASSETGVGATEAFF.

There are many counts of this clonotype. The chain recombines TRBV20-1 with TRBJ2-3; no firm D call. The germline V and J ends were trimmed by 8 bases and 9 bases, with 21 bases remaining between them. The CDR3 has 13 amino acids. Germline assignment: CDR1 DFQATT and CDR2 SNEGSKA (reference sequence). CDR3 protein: CSSTRVSSFTQYF. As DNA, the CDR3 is TGCAGTTCTACTCGTGTCTCCAGTTTCACGCAGTATTTT.